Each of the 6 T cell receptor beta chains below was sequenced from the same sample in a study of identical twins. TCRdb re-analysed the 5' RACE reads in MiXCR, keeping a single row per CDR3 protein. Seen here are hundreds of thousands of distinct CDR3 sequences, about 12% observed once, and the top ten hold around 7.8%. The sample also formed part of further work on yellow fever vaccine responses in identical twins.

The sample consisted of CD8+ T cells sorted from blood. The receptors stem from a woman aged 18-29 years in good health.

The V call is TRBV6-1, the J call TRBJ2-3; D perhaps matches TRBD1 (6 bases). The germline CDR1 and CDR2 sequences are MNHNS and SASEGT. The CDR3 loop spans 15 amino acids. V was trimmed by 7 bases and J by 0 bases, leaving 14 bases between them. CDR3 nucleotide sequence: TGTGCCAGCAACCTTAGGACAGATAGCACAGATACGCAGTATTTT. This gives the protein CASNLRTDSTDTQYF.

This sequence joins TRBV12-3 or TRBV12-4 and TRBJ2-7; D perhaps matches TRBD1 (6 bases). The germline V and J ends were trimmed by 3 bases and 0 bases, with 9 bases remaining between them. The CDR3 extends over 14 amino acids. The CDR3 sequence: CASSFGDNSYEQYF. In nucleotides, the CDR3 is TGTGCCAGCAGTTTTGGGGACAACTCCTACGAGCAGTACTTC.

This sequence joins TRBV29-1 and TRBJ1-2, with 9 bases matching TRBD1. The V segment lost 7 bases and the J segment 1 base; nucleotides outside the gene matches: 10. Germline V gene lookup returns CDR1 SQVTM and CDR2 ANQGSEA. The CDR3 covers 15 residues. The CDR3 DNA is TGCAGCGCGGAATACAGGGGGCTGTTTAACTATGGCTACACCTTC. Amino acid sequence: CSAEYRGLFNYGYTF.

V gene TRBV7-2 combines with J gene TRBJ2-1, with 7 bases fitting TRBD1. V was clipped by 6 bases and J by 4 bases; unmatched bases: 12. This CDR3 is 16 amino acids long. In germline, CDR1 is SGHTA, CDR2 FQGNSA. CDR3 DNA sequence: TGTGCCAGCAGTTTTGCTCGGGACAGAATATACAATGAGCAGTTCTTC. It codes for CASSFARDRIYNEQFF.

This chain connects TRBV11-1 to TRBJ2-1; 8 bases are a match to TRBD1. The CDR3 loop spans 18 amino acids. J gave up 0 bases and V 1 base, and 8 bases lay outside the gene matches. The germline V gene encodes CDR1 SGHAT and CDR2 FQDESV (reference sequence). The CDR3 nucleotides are TGTGCCAGCAGCTTAGTGCCAGGGGGCCATAGCTCCTACAATGAGCAGTTCTTC. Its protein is CASSLVPGGHSSYNEQFF.

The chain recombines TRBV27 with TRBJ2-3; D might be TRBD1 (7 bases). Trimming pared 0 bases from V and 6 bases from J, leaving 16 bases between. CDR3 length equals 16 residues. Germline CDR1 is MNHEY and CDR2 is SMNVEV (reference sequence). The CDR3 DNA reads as TGTGCCAGCAGTTTATCCTTGGCAGGGGGGCCCGATACGCAGTATTTT. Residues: CASSLSLAGGPDTQYF.